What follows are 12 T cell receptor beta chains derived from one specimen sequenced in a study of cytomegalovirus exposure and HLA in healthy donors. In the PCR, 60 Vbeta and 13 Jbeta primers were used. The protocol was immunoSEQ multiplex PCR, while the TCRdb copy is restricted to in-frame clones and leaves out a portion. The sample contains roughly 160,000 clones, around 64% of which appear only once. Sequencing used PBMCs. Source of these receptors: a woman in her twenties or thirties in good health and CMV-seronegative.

The CDR3 spells CAGLPFGLGNTGELFF. As DNA, the CDR3 is TGTGCCGGATTACCGTTTGGACTAGGGAACACCGGGGAGCTGTTTTTT. This sequence joins TRBV30 and TRBJ2-2, with 7 bases fitting TRBD2. The CDR3 is made up of 16 amino acids. Trimming removed 8 bases from V and 1 base from J; junction bases left unmatched: 13. CDR1 and CDR2 from the germline V gene are GTSNPN and SVGIG (reference sequence).

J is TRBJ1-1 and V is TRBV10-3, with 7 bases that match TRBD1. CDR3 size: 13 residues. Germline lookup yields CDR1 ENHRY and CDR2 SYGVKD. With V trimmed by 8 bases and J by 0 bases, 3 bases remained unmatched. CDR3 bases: TGTGCCATCTGCGACAGGGTGAACACTGAAGCTTTCTTT. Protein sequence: CAICDRVNTEAFF.

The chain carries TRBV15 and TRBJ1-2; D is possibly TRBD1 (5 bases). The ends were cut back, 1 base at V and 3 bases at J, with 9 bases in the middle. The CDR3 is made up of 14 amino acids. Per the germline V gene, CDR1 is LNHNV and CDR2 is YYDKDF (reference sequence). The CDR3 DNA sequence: TGTGCCACCAGCAGAGGACCGGGGGACTATGGCTACACCTTC. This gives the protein CATSRGPGDYGYTF.

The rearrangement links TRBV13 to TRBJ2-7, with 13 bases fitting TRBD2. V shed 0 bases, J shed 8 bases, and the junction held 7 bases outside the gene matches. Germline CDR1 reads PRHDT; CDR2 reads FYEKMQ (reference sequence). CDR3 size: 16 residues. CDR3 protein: CASSLGTGLAGHKQYF. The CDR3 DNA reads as TGTGCCAGCAGCTTAGGCACGGGACTAGCGGGACATAAGCAGTACTTC.

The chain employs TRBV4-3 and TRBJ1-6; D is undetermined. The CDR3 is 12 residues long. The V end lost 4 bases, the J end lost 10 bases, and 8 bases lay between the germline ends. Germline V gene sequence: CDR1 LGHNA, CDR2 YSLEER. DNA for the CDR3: TGCGCCAGCAGCCTCACGGGATCACCCCTCCACTTT. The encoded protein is CASSLTGSPLHF.

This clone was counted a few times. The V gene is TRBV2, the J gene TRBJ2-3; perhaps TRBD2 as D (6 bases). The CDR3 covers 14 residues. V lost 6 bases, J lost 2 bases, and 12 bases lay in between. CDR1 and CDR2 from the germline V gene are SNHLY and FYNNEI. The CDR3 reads CASRRTINTDTQYF. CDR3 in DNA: TGTGCCAGCAGGAGGACTATTAACACAGATACGCAGTATTTT.

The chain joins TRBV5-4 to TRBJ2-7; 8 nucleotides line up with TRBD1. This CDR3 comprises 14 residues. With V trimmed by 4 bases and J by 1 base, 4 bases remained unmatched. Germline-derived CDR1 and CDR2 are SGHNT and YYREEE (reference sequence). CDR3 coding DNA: TGTGCCAGCAGCAAGGACAGGGCATCCTACGAGCAGTACTTC. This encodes CASSKDRASYEQYF.

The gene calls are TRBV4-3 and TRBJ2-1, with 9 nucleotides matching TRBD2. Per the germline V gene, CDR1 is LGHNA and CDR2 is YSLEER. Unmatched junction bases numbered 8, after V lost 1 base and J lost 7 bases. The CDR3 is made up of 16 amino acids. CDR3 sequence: CASSQGQREVVNEQFF. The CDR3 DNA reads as TGCGCCAGCAGCCAAGGACAGCGGGAGGTGGTGAATGAGCAGTTCTTC.

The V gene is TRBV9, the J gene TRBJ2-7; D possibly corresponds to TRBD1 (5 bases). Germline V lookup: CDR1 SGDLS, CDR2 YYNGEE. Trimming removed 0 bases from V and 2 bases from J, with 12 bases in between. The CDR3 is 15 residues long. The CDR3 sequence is CASSVEAAGPYEQYF. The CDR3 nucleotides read TGTGCCAGCAGCGTAGAGGCGGCAGGGCCCTACGAGCAGTACTTC.

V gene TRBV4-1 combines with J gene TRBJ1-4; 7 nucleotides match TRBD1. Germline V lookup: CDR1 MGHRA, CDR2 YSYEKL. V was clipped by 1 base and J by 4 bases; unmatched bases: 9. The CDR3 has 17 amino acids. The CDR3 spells CASSQVGTGANNEKLFF. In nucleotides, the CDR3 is TGCGCCAGCAGCCAAGTAGGAACAGGGGCAAATAATGAAAAACTGTTTTTT.

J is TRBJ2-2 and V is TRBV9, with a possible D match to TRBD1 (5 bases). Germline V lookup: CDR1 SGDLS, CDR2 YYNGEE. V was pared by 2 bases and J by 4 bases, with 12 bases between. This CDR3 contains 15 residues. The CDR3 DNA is TGTGCCAGCAGCGTTTTAGGGGTTTCCACCGGGGAGCTGTTTTTT. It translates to CASSVLGVSTGELFF.

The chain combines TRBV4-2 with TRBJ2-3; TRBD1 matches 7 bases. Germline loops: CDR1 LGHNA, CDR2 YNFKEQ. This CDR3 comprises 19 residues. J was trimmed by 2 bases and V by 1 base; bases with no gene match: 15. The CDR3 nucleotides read TGTGCCAGCAGCCAAGTTTGGGGACAGCAGCTATACAACACAGATACGCAGTATTTT. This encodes CASSQVWGQQLYNTDTQYF.